Following are 31 T cell receptor beta chains from one sample sequenced in a study of cytomegalovirus exposure and HLA in healthy donors. The PCR made use of 60 Vbeta and 13 Jbeta primers. Clones were read by immunoSEQ multiplex PCR, and TCRdb kept only the in-frame ones, dropping some. The top ten hold around 5.4% of the sample, which has about 220,000 clones, more than 75% seen once. Material: PBMCs. The origin of the receptors is a woman in her forties in good health and CMV-seropositive.

This chain uses TRBV10-3 with TRBJ2-7; possible D gene TRBD1, 5 bases. The germline gives CDR1 ENHRY, CDR2 SYGVKD. With 4 bases removed from V and 2 bases from J, the gap between germline ends came to 12 bases. CDR3 length: 14 amino acids. The CDR3 here is CAISAGHLAYEQYF. In DNA, the CDR3 is TGTGCCATCAGTGCTGGACACCTCGCCTACGAGCAGTACTTC.

This chain joins TRBV4-2 and TRBJ1-3; no clear D gene. V lost 0 bases and J lost 0, with 12 bases in between. The CDR3 contains 17 residues. Germline loops: CDR1 LGHNA, CDR2 YNFKEQ. Here the CDR3 reads CASSQDPSTISGNTIYF. The CDR3 bases are TGTGCCAGCAGCCAAGATCCAAGCACGATCTCTGGAAACACCATATATTTT.

The table lists this clone with a count of one. This chain joins TRBV6-5 and TRBJ2-1, with 10 nucleotides matching TRBD2. The CDR3 length is 15 residues. Germline lookup yields CDR1 MNHEY and CDR2 SVGAGI. J was trimmed by 4 bases and V by 6 bases; bases with no gene match: 6. Written as DNA, the CDR3 is TGTGCCAGCAGCTTTAGCGGGAGGCCGTACAATGAGCAGTTCTTC. This encodes CASSFSGRPYNEQFF.

The chain is built from TRBV4-2 and TRBJ2-1; D perhaps matches TRBD2 (5 bases). Germline V lookup: CDR1 LGHNA, CDR2 YNFKEQ. The V gene lost 0 bases and the J gene lost 5 bases, with 11 bases spanning the gap. This CDR3 is 15 amino acids long. Here the CDR3 reads CASSQESGWNNEQFF. The CDR3, as DNA: TGTGCCAGCAGCCAAGAAAGCGGATGGAACAATGAGCAGTTCTTC.

This clone occurred a few times. The gene calls are TRBV5-1 and TRBJ2-1; D gene ambiguous. Per germline, CDR1 SGHRS and CDR2 YFSETQ. The CDR3 sequence is 12 residues long. Trimming cost V 4 bases and J 9 bases, with 11 bases left between them. CDR3 residues: CASSPLVGEQFF. The CDR3 DNA follows: TGCGCCAGCAGCCCCTTAGTTGGTGAGCAGTTCTTC.

V is TRBV28 and J is TRBJ2-7; 8 bases map to TRBD2. Germline loops: CDR1 MDHEN, CDR2 SYDVKM. The length of the CDR3 is 17 residues. After removal of 4 bases from V and 5 bases from J, the junction contained 16 bases not matched to a gene. CDR3 nucleotide sequence: TGTGCCAGCAGTTCCACCCACAGGCGGGGGGTTCTCCACGAGCAGTACTTC. It specifies CASSSTHRRGVLHEQYF.

The J gene is TRBJ2-2, the V gene TRBV7-3, with 15 bases identical to TRBD2. CDR3 size: 17 residues. J gave up 3 bases and V 4 bases, and 3 bases lay outside the gene matches. Looked up from germline, CDR1 is SGHTA and CDR2 is FQGTGA. CDR3 in DNA: TGTGCCAGCAGCTGGACTAGCGGGGGGGCCGACACCGGGGAGCTGTTTTTT. The encoded protein is CASSWTSGGADTGELFF.

The chain has TRBV6-5 and TRBJ2-7, with TRBD1 matching 12 bases. This CDR3 is built from 14 residues. CDR1 MNHEY and CDR2 SVGAGI come from the germline V gene. Trimming took 4 bases from V and 7 from J; bases not matched to a gene: 5. CDR3 DNA sequence: TGTGCCAGCAGTTTGGGACAGGGGGCGGGGGAGCAGTACTTC. It is translated as CASSLGQGAGEQYF.

The chain employs TRBV13 and TRBJ1-4; D may be TRBD1 (6 bases). The CDR3 is 16 amino acids. Germline lookup yields CDR1 PRHDT and CDR2 FYEKMQ (reference sequence). Trimming left V 4 bases short and J 7 bases short, with 19 bases between. The CDR3 here is CASSSGVGQGSEKLFF. DNA of the CDR3: TGTGCCAGCAGCTCCGGGGTAGGCCAGGGGAGTGAAAAACTGTTTTTT.

The chain has TRBV9 and TRBJ2-7, with a possible D match to TRBD1 (6 bases). The germline V and J ends were trimmed by 4 bases and 2 bases, with 13 bases remaining between them. The CDR3 is 14 amino acids. Germline values: CDR1 SGDLS, CDR2 YYNGEE. This CDR3 reads CASSPQGTPYEQYF. In DNA, the CDR3 is TGTGCCAGCAGCCCTCAGGGGACCCCCTACGAGCAGTACTTC. Together with reference TRBV9 and TRBJ2-7, the CDR3 gives the full variable domain: DSGVTQTPKHLITATGQRVTLRCSPRSGDLSVYWYQQSLDQGLQFLIQYYNGEERAKGNILERFSAQQFPDLHSELNLSSLELGDSALYFCASSPQGTPYEQYFGPGTRLTVT.

CDR3 loop: CASSLVGPPGQPQHF. The CDR3 DNA follows: TGTGCCAGCAGCTTAGTAGGACCCCCGGGGCAGCCCCAGCATTTT. J is TRBJ1-5 and V is TRBV7-9; no clear D. The CDR3 is made up of 15 amino acids. Per the germline V gene, CDR1 is SEHNR and CDR2 is FQNEAQ (reference sequence). The germline V and J ends were trimmed by 1 base and 7 bases, with 14 bases remaining between them.

Only a few counts were recorded for this clone. The chain employs TRBV5-4 and TRBJ1-1; D uncertain. With 1 base removed from V and 1 base from J, the gap between germline ends came to 11 bases. The length of the CDR3 is 15 residues. Germline CDR1 reads SGHNT; CDR2 reads YYREEE (reference sequence). Here the CDR3 reads CASSLSKAGNTEAFF. In DNA form, the CDR3 reads TGTGCCAGCAGCTTGTCCAAGGCAGGGAACACTGAAGCTTTCTTT.

This chain joins TRBV7-2 and TRBJ1-1, with no clear D. CDR3 length: 14 amino acids. The ends were cut back, 5 bases at V and 1 base at J, with 11 bases in the middle. The germline CDR1 and CDR2 sequences are SGHTA and FQGNSA. The CDR3 region is CASSLLAENTEAFF. In nucleotides, the CDR3 is TGTGCCAGCAGCCTTTTAGCGGAGAACACTGAAGCTTTCTTT.

This chain links TRBV30 with TRBJ1-2, with D unresolved. V lost 1 base and J 0 bases, leaving 12 bases between the germline ends. Germline V gives CDR1 GTSNPN, CDR2 SVGIG (reference sequence). The CDR3 is made up of 15 amino acids. As DNA, the CDR3 is TGTGCCTGGAGTGGCGGGTTCGCATCTAACTATGGCTACACCTTC. Its translation is CAWSGGFASNYGYTF.

In its sample, this clone was seen once. The chain carries TRBV7-9 and TRBJ2-3; D is unclear. CDR3 length: 17 residues. CDR1 and CDR2 from the germline V gene are SEHNR and FQNEAQ (reference sequence). Trimming removed 5 bases from V and 0 bases from J, with 18 bases in between. CDR3 DNA: TGTGCCAGCAGCCGTACGTTCACAGTCCTAAGCACAGATACGCAGTATTTT. Residues: CASSRTFTVLSTDTQYF.

The chain couples TRBV9 to TRBJ2-1, with 9 bases matching TRBD2. V was pared by 0 bases and J by 4 bases, with 8 bases of the junction left unmatched. CDR3 length: 17 residues. Germline-derived CDR1 and CDR2 are SGDLS and YYNGEE. CDR3 nucleotides: TGTGCCAGCAGCGTAGAAATTAAAACTAGCGGGTACAATGAGCAGTTCTTC. Translating gives CASSVEIKTSGYNEQFF.

Here the CDR3 DNA reads TGCGCCAGCAGTGAGGGACTCGGACAGAACTATGGCTACACCTTC. Residues: CASSEGLGQNYGYTF. This chain joins TRBV10-2 and TRBJ1-2; a weak D match, TRBD1 (6 bases). Germline CDR1 reads WSHSY; CDR2 reads SAAADI. This CDR3 has 15 residues. V was pared by 2 bases and J by 2 bases, with 12 bases between.

This clone was seen once. The CDR3 is CASSFFVGGDSTDTQYF. The CDR3, as DNA: TGTGCCAGCAGTTTTTTCGTAGGAGGTGATAGCACAGATACGCAGTATTTT. This chain joins TRBV28 and TRBJ2-3, with a weak D call TRBD2 (5 bases). V lost 3 bases to trimming and J lost 0 bases, with 16 bases between them. Germline V gives CDR1 MDHEN, CDR2 SYDVKM. This CDR3 is 17 amino acids long.

This clone appeared a few times. The chain employs TRBV19 and TRBJ1-1, with D hard to call. CDR3 length equals 15 residues. Germline V CDR1 and CDR2: LNHDA, SQIVND (reference sequence). V lost 3 bases to trimming and J lost 2 bases, with 13 bases between them. The CDR3 sequence: CASSIFSGPNTEAFF. DNA for the CDR3: TGTGCCAGTAGTATTTTCAGCGGGCCCAACACTGAAGCTTTCTTT.

The chain carries TRBV7-2 and TRBJ2-1; 8 nucleotides line up with TRBD1. This CDR3 region has 15 residues. The V and J ends lost 5 bases and 6 bases, in that order; junction bases with no gene match: 9. The germline gives CDR1 SGHTA, CDR2 FQGNSA. The chain's CDR3 is CASSPLGQALNEQFF. The CDR3 bases are TGTGCCAGCAGCCCCTTGGGACAGGCCCTCAATGAGCAGTTCTTC.

The V gene is TRBV5-4, the J gene TRBJ1-4; D unresolved. The CDR3 is 13 residues long. Deletions cut 5 bases from V and 5 bases from J, with 10 bases between. Germline V lookup: CDR1 SGHNT, CDR2 YYREEE (reference sequence). The CDR3 coding sequence is TGTGCCAGCAGGCGGTCTCCGAATGAAAAACTGTTTTTT. Its protein is CASRRSPNEKLFF. The full variable domain, its missing parts supplied by reference TRBV5-4 and TRBJ1-4, is ETGVTQSPTHLIKTRGQQVTLRCSSQSGHNTVSWYQQALGQGPQFIFQYYREEENGRGNFPPRFSGLQFPNYSSELNVNALELDDSALYLCASRRSPNEKLFFGSGTQLSVL.

As to this clone: Other nucleotide sequences from this sample produce the same CDR3. This sequence joins TRBV18 and TRBJ1-1; D not certain. Trimming stripped 2 bases from V and 5 bases from J, with 9 bases between. The CDR3 runs 13 residues. The germline gives CDR1 KGHSH, CDR2 LQKENI. CDR3 in amino acids: CASSPGGNTEAFF. In DNA, the CDR3 is TGTGCCAGCTCACCAGGCGGGAATACTGAAGCTTTCTTT.

The rearrangement joins TRBV19 to TRBJ1-2; a possible D gene is TRBD1 (5 bases). This CDR3 is 13 amino acids long. Germline V CDR1 and CDR2: LNHDA, SQIVND (reference sequence). Trimming cost V 4 bases and J 4 bases, with 10 bases left between them. Here the CDR3 reads CASSKGWIYGYTF. In DNA form, the CDR3 reads TGTGCCAGTAGTAAGGGGTGGATCTATGGCTACACCTTC.

The chain couples TRBV10-3 to TRBJ1-3, with 7 bases matching TRBD1. The germline V gene has CDR1 ENHRY and CDR2 SYGVKD. CDR3 length: 15 residues. Germline trimming cut 10 bases from V and 0 bases from J; bases unmatched to any gene: 9. DNA for the CDR3: TGTGCCACCGTGCGTGAGGGGGCCTCTGGAAACACCATATATTTT. Protein: CATVREGASGNTIYF.

The chain links TRBV28 to TRBJ2-1; 7 positions match TRBD2. This CDR3 is 15 amino acids long. With 7 bases clipped from V and 4 bases from J, the junction kept 10 bases outside the gene matches. Germline V gene sequence: CDR1 MDHEN, CDR2 SYDVKM. CDR3 sequence: CASISTGLQYNEQFF. For the CDR3, the DNA is TGTGCCAGCATTTCCACGGGACTACAATACAATGAGCAGTTCTTC.

The rearrangement links TRBV19 to TRBJ2-6; unclear D gene. Trimming removed 6 bases from V and 1 base from J, with 16 bases in between. Germline V lookup: CDR1 LNHDA, CDR2 SQIVND (reference sequence). CDR3 length: 17 residues. CDR3 DNA: TGTGCCAGTAGGGCCCTGCCTTTAAGTTCTGGGGCCAACGTCCTGACTTTC. It specifies CASRALPLSSGANVLTF.

This clone was counted only a few times. Its ends do not fully match the called genes, so a read error is possible. This rearrangement joins TRBV10-3 to TRBJ2-3; 8 bases line up with TRBD2. This CDR3 spans 15 amino acids. Looked up from germline, CDR1 is ENHRY and CDR2 is SYGVKD. In DNA, the CDR3 is TGTGCCAGCAGTGAAACAGCGGGGGATCCAGATACGCAGTATTTT. Protein sequence: CASSETAGDPDTQYF.

The chain combines TRBV11-2 with TRBJ1-1, with TRBD1 matching over 10 bases. The ends lost 4 bases at V and 0 bases at J; junction bases unmatched: 11. Germline V gene lookup returns CDR1 SGHAT and CDR2 FQNNGV. The CDR3 is 18 amino acids. CDR3: CASSSHFGTGVLNTEAFF. Written as DNA, the CDR3 is TGTGCCAGCAGCTCACATTTCGGGACAGGGGTCCTGAACACTGAAGCTTTCTTT.

The chain recombines TRBV27 with TRBJ1-2; 7 bases line up with TRBD1. The junction had 10 bases not matched to a gene; V was cut back by 6 bases and J by 3 bases. The CDR3 is made up of 15 amino acids. Germline lookup yields CDR1 MNHEY and CDR2 SMNVEV (reference sequence). The CDR3 region has the DNA TGTGCCAGCAGCCTCCGGGACAGAGGCCACTATGGCTACACCTTC. Its translation is CASSLRDRGHYGYTF.

The chain links TRBV5-1 to TRBJ2-7; no clear D gene. Trimming left V 4 bases short and J 6 bases short, with 20 bases between. CDR1 is SGHRS, CDR2 YFSETQ, per germline. The CDR3 spans 15 residues. In DNA form, the CDR3 reads TGCGCCAGCAGCCTGGGGTCGTCGGGTCCCGGCGAGCAGTACTTC. It specifies CASSLGSSGPGEQYF.

The V gene is TRBV7-9, the J gene TRBJ2-3; no clear D gene. Between the trimmed V and J ends, which lost 2 bases and 0 bases, there was a span of 9 bases. The CDR3 length is 15 residues. Germline V gene sequence: CDR1 SEHNR, CDR2 FQNEAQ (reference sequence). As DNA, the CDR3 is TGTGCCAGCAGCTTACGCGATCCGAGCACAGATACGCAGTATTTT. As protein: CASSLRDPSTDTQYF.